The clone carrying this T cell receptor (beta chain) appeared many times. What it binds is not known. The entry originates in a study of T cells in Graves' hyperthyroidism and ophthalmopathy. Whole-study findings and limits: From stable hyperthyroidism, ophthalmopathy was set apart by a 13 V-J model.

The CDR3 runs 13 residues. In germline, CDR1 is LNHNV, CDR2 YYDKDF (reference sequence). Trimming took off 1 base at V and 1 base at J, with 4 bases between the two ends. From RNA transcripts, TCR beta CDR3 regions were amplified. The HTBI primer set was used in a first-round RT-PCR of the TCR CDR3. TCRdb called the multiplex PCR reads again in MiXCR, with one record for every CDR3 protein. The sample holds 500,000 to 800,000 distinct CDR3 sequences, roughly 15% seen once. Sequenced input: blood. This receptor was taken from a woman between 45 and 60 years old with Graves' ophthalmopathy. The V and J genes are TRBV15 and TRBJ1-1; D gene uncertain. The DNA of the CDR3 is TGTGCCACCAGCAGAGGAAAGAACACTGAAGCTTTCTTT. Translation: CATSRGKNTEAFF.